This T cell receptor (beta chain) was found in a study of blood T cells in healthy people across ages. Regarding the study as a whole: In older individuals, TCR beta diversity per million T cells was lower, falling roughly linearly with age.

With a J-beta primer mix and a sample-barcoded 5' primer, a second PCR ran about 6 to 11 cycles. One entry per CDR3 protein, called by TCRdb with MiXCR from the 5' RACE reads. The table shows 1.5 million to 2 million distinct CDR3 sequences, with 28% occurring only once. Every donor provided 8.5 to 10 milliliters of peripheral blood. As regards this clonotype: Its specificity is unknown. A much larger clone lies one base from this, so it may be a read error.

The clonotype comes from a woman aged 25 to 45 in good health. The specimen sequenced was blood.

In nucleotides, the CDR3 is TGCAGCGGCAGACAGGGTGTAGAGACCCAGGACTTC. It translates to CSGRQGVETQDF. This chain uses TRBV29-1 with TRBJ2-7, with 7 bases lining up with TRBD1. Germline CDR1 and CDR2: SQVTM and ANQGSEA. This CDR3 spans 12 amino acids.